This T cell receptor beta chain was sequenced in a study of T cells expressing NK-cell markers. Study context: HCMV seropositivity marked seven of the eight sequenced donors; one was seronegative.

The CDR3 has 17 residues. The germline V gene has CDR1 PRHDT and CDR2 FYEKMQ (reference sequence). TCRdb re-called the 5' RACE reads and shows each CDR3 protein once, DNA omitted. The data include about 160,000 distinct CDR3 sequences; the top ten clones carry around 20%. This rearrangement joins TRBV13 to TRBJ2-6. This clonotype originated in a man aged 18-75 years in good health. The sample comprised blood T cells: a sorted CD56 or NKG2C T cell subset, CD4+ or CD8+ T cells, or bulk PBMC T cells (not recorded which). CDR3 amino acids: CASSLLVLDSGANVLTF. The full variable domain, completed using reference TRBV13 and TRBJ2-6, is AAGVIQSPRHLIKEKRETATLKCYPIPRHDTVYWYQQGPGQDPQFLISFYEKMQSDKGSIPDRFSAQQFSDYHSELNMSSLELGDSALYFCASSLLVLDSGANVLTFGAGSRLTVL.